There are a few counts of the clone carrying this T cell receptor beta chain. What it binds is not known. The sample belongs to a study of regulatory T cells in long-lasting Graves disease. Whole-study findings and limits: Rather than thyroid tissue, only peripheral blood underwent study.

Germline V gives CDR1 MNHNS, CDR2 SASEGT. After removal of 7 bases from V and 6 bases from J, the junction contained 9 bases not matched to a gene. This CDR3 comprises 14 residues. iRepertoire HTBI primers and Arm-PCR of CDR3 regions built TCR beta libraries. In TCRdb, the multiplex PCR reads were re-called with MiXCR into one record per CDR3 protein. The sample yields 350,000 to 450,000 distinct CDR3 sequences, about 16% seen once. Regarding time point: newly diagnosed GD, antithyroid drugs for less than 3 months. Extracted PBMC RNA gave rise to the TCR library. A further study also used this sample, focusing on T cells in Graves' hyperthyroidism and ophthalmopathy. That source adds: Pregnant or lactating patients were excluded, as were those with uncontrolled infection or other autoimmune disease. The diagnostic basis comprised clinical symptoms, serum thyroxine and TRAb, thyroid ultrasound and orbital computed tomography. Most clonotypes expanded in thyroid above 0.001 were likewise present in blood.

This chain connects TRBV6-1 to TRBJ1-2; 9 nucleotides match TRBD1. The sequence derives from a woman in her 30s with Graves disease. The input for sequencing was peripheral blood mononuclear cells (PBMCs), taken at new diagnosis, from a patient treated with antithyroid drugs. CDR3 residues: CASIPGQGFDGYTF. CDR3 sequence (DNA): TGTGCCAGCATACCTGGACAGGGGTTTGATGGCTACACCTTC.